A selection of T cell receptor beta chains follows, all from one sample in a study of OX40 agonist ivuxolimab in advanced cancers. The protocol was immunoSEQ multiplex PCR, while the TCRdb copy is restricted to in-frame clones and leaves out a portion. The sample includes under 50,000 clones, roughly 79% of them seen just once. Sample: CD4+ or CD8+ T cells sorted from blood, taken in a trial of the OX40 agonist ivuxolimab. These receptors were obtained from an adult with an advanced solid tumor such as melanoma, head and neck, liver or kidney cancer. Both conserved end residues are part of each CDR3. Fields, in order: D gene, J gene, V gene, clone size, CDR3 protein, CDR3 DNA. A D gene is named only where the DNA matches it firmly. A row's size may be missing; if present it is once, few, many or a size class.

d_call: -; j_call: TRBJ2-3; v_call: TRBV5-4; clone_size: few; cdr3_aa: CANPRTPNPDTQYF; cdr3_nt: TGTGCCAACCCCAGAACCCCCAACCCAGATACGCAGTATTTT
d_call: -; j_call: TRBJ2-7; v_call: TRBV11-2; clone_size: -; cdr3_aa: CASSFSGLKTYEQYF; cdr3_nt: TGTGCCAGCAGCTTTTCCGGACTCAAAACCTACGAGCAGTACTTC
d_call: -; j_call: TRBJ1-2; v_call: TRBV5-1; clone_size: -; cdr3_aa: CASSLSSGSYGYTF; cdr3_nt: TGCGCCAGCAGCTTGTCATCAGGGTCCTATGGCTACACCTTC
d_call: -; j_call: TRBJ1-3; v_call: TRBV7-2; clone_size: -; cdr3_aa: CASSLSVNPPGNTIYF; cdr3_nt: TGTGCCAGCAGCTTATCGGTTAACCCACCTGGAAACACCATATATTTT
d_call: -; j_call: TRBJ2-7; v_call: TRBV7-8; clone_size: once; cdr3_aa: CASSLGPGYEQYF; cdr3_nt: TGTGCCAGCAGCTTAGGTCCGGGCTACGAGCAGTACTTC
d_call: TRBD1; j_call: TRBJ1-2; v_call: TRBV19; clone_size: -; cdr3_aa: CASSSGTGDGYTF; cdr3_nt: TGTGCCAGTAGCTCCGGGACAGGGGACGGCTACACCTTC
d_call: -; j_call: TRBJ2-5; v_call: TRBV19; clone_size: -; cdr3_aa: CASSLRTAVPQETQYF; cdr3_nt: TGTGCCAGTAGTCTAAGGACAGCGGTGCCTCAAGAGACCCAGTACTTC
d_call: -; j_call: TRBJ1-2; v_call: TRBV13; clone_size: few; cdr3_aa: CASSLFSSYGYTF; cdr3_nt: TGTGCCAGCAGCTTATTCTCCAGCTATGGCTACACCTTC
d_call: -; j_call: TRBJ2-2; v_call: TRBV27; clone_size: -; cdr3_aa: CASSSEAGELFF; cdr3_nt: TGTGCCAGCAGTTCCGAGGCCGGGGAGCTGTTTTTT
d_call: -; j_call: TRBJ2-3; v_call: TRBV2; clone_size: -; cdr3_aa: CAGRGGAGTDTQYF; cdr3_nt: TGTGCCGGCAGGGGAGGGGCCGGCACAGATACGCAGTATTTT
d_call: -; j_call: TRBJ2-1; v_call: TRBV5-1; clone_size: -; cdr3_aa: CASSLAPAPEQFF; cdr3_nt: TGCGCCAGCAGCTTGGCCCCCGCGCCCGAGCAGTTCTTC
d_call: TRBD2; j_call: TRBJ2-1; v_call: TRBV27; clone_size: -; cdr3_aa: CASSLSASGRASGTNEQFF; cdr3_nt: TGTGCCAGCAGTTTATCAGCTAGCGGGAGGGCCTCAGGGACCAATGAGCAGTTCTTC
d_call: -; j_call: TRBJ2-2; v_call: TRBV5-1; clone_size: -; cdr3_aa: CASSLVADNTGELFF; cdr3_nt: TGCGCCAGCAGCTTGGTCGCCGATAACACCGGGGAGCTGTTTTTT
d_call: -; j_call: TRBJ1-4; v_call: TRBV5-5; clone_size: -; cdr3_aa: CASSLVQGEGEKLFF; cdr3_nt: TGTGCCAGCAGCTTGGTACAGGGTGAGGGAGAAAAACTGTTTTTT
d_call: -; j_call: TRBJ2-7; v_call: TRBV11-2; clone_size: -; cdr3_aa: CASSLGGTTRYEQYF; cdr3_nt: TGTGCCAGCAGCTTAGGCGGGACAACTAGATACGAGCAGTACTTC
d_call: -; j_call: TRBJ2-3; v_call: TRBV4-3; clone_size: -; cdr3_aa: CASSQVLQGYGDTQYF; cdr3_nt: TGCGCCAGCAGCCAAGTGCTCCAGGGTTACGGGGATACGCAGTATTTT
d_call: -; j_call: TRBJ2-1; v_call: TRBV11-2; clone_size: few; cdr3_aa: CASSFTHEQFF; cdr3_nt: TGTGCCAGCAGCTTCACCCATGAGCAGTTCTTC
d_call: TRBD2; j_call: TRBJ2-2; v_call: TRBV7-9; clone_size: -; cdr3_aa: CASSLSPGGNTGELFF; cdr3_nt: TGTGCCAGCAGCCTCTCTCCGGGAGGGAACACCGGGGAGCTGTTTTTT
d_call: -; j_call: TRBJ2-7; v_call: TRBV5-4; clone_size: -; cdr3_aa: CASSLYGADSYEQYF; cdr3_nt: TGTGCCAGCAGCTTATACGGAGCGGACTCCTACGAGCAGTACTTC
d_call: -; j_call: TRBJ2-7; v_call: TRBV7-9; clone_size: -; cdr3_aa: CASSWGGSYEQYF; cdr3_nt: TGTGCCAGCAGCTGGGGCGGATCCTACGAGCAGTACTTC
d_call: -; j_call: TRBJ1-6; v_call: TRBV5-6; clone_size: once; cdr3_aa: CASSRGQYYNSPLHF; cdr3_nt: TGTGCCAGCAGCCGCGGACAGTACTATAATTCACCCCTCCACTTT
d_call: -; j_call: TRBJ2-1; v_call: TRBV4-3; clone_size: -; cdr3_aa: CASSQADIAAGEQFF; cdr3_nt: TGCGCCAGCAGCCAAGCGGACATCGCGGCCGGTGAGCAGTTCTTC
d_call: TRBD1; j_call: TRBJ2-7; v_call: TRBV28; clone_size: -; cdr3_aa: CASSLSGQEKYEQYF; cdr3_nt: TGTGCCAGCAGTTTATCCGGACAGGAGAAATACGAGCAGTACTTC
d_call: -; j_call: TRBJ2-5; v_call: TRBV4-1; clone_size: once; cdr3_aa: CASSQEARQETQYF; cdr3_nt: TGCGCCAGCAGCCAAGAGGCACGCCAAGAGACCCAGTACTTC
d_call: -; j_call: TRBJ1-3; v_call: TRBV5-1; clone_size: -; cdr3_aa: CASSLSHSSGNTIYF; cdr3_nt: TGCGCCAGCAGCTTATCACATTCCTCTGGAAACACCATATATTTT
d_call: -; j_call: TRBJ2-1; v_call: TRBV18; clone_size: -; cdr3_aa: CASSSFDRNSYNEQFF; cdr3_nt: TGTGCCAGCTCATCCTTCGACAGGAACTCCTACAATGAGCAGTTCTTC
d_call: TRBD2; j_call: TRBJ2-1; v_call: TRBV2; clone_size: -; cdr3_aa: CASSKSASGSYNEQFF; cdr3_nt: TGTGCCAGCAGCAAAAGTGCTAGCGGCTCCTACAATGAGCAGTTCTTC
d_call: -; j_call: TRBJ1-3; v_call: TRBV6-5; clone_size: few; cdr3_aa: CASASSGNTIYF; cdr3_nt: TGTGCCAGCGCCAGCTCTGGAAACACCATATATTTT
d_call: -; j_call: TRBJ1-1; v_call: TRBV18; clone_size: -; cdr3_aa: CASSPGLGRTNTEAFF; cdr3_nt: TGTGCCAGCTCACCGGGATTGGGACGTACGAACACTGAAGCTTTCTTT
d_call: -; j_call: TRBJ2-5; v_call: TRBV18; clone_size: once; cdr3_aa: CASSPHQETQYF; cdr3_nt: TGTGCCAGCTCACCACACCAAGAGACCCAGTACTTC
d_call: -; j_call: TRBJ2-1; v_call: TRBV30; clone_size: -; cdr3_aa: CAWSFPHSYSSGFF; cdr3_nt: TGTGCCTGGAGCTTCCCCCACTCCTACTCTTCGGGGTTCTTC
d_call: -; j_call: TRBJ2-3; v_call: TRBV4-3; clone_size: few; cdr3_aa: CASSQDAGKPTDTQYF; cdr3_nt: TGCGCCAGCAGCCAAGACGCCGGAAAGCCCACAGATACGCAGTATTTT
d_call: TRBD2; j_call: TRBJ2-2; v_call: TRBV5-4; clone_size: once; cdr3_aa: CASSPSGRGGTGELFF; cdr3_nt: TGTGCCAGCAGCCCAAGCGGGAGGGGAGGCACCGGGGAGCTGTTTTTT
d_call: -; j_call: TRBJ2-7; v_call: TRBV7-8; clone_size: -; cdr3_aa: CASSLGVEGLGAYEQYF; cdr3_nt: TGTGCCAGCAGCTTAGGGGTTGAGGGGCTCGGGGCCTACGAGCAGTACTTC
d_call: TRBD1; j_call: TRBJ2-1; v_call: TRBV15; clone_size: -; cdr3_aa: CATSSQGVVSALGNEQFF; cdr3_nt: TGTGCCACCAGCTCCCAGGGGGTTGTGAGCGCCCTAGGGAATGAGCAGTTCTTC
d_call: -; j_call: TRBJ1-2; v_call: TRBV4-2; clone_size: -; cdr3_aa: CASSPVEGSPYGYTF; cdr3_nt: TGTGCCAGCAGCCCAGTAGAGGGGTCCCCCTATGGCTACACCTTC
d_call: TRBD1; j_call: TRBJ1-1; v_call: TRBV19; clone_size: -; cdr3_aa: CASSGTEHTEAFF; cdr3_nt: TGTGCCAGTAGTGGGACAGAGCACACTGAAGCTTTCTTT
d_call: -; j_call: TRBJ2-1; v_call: TRBV7-2; clone_size: -; cdr3_aa: CASSFRSSYNEQFF; cdr3_nt: TGTGCCAGCAGCTTTAGGAGCTCCTACAATGAGCAGTTCTTC
d_call: TRBD2; j_call: TRBJ2-2; v_call: TRBV7-8; clone_size: once; cdr3_aa: CASSLSGTSDGELFF; cdr3_nt: TGTGCCAGCAGCTTATCGGGGACTAGCGACGGGGAGCTGTTTTTT
d_call: -; j_call: TRBJ2-7; v_call: TRBV6-6; clone_size: -; cdr3_aa: CASSKELYEQYF; cdr3_nt: TGTGCCAGCAGTAAAGAGCTCTACGAGCAGTACTTC
d_call: TRBD1; j_call: TRBJ2-7; v_call: TRBV27; clone_size: -; cdr3_aa: CASSLPSAGTGSHEQYF; cdr3_nt: TGTGCCAGCAGTTTGCCTAGCGCCGGGACAGGGAGCCACGAGCAGTACTTC
d_call: TRBD1; j_call: TRBJ2-1; v_call: TRBV5-1; clone_size: -; cdr3_aa: CASRMGTGEGNEQFF; cdr3_nt: TGCGCCAGCAGAATGGGGACAGGGGAAGGGAATGAGCAGTTCTTC
d_call: -; j_call: TRBJ2-5; v_call: TRBV29-1; clone_size: -; cdr3_aa: CSVLQGSGETQYF; cdr3_nt: TGCAGCGTACTACAGGGAAGTGGAGAGACCCAGTACTTC
d_call: -; j_call: TRBJ1-4; v_call: TRBV6-6; clone_size: -; cdr3_aa: CASSWGHNEKLFF; cdr3_nt: TGTGCCAGCAGTTGGGGACATAATGAAAAACTGTTTTTT
d_call: TRBD2; j_call: TRBJ2-7; v_call: TRBV5-1; clone_size: -; cdr3_aa: CASSGTSGTYEQYF; cdr3_nt: TGCGCCAGCTCAGGGACTAGCGGGACCTACGAGCAGTACTTC
d_call: -; j_call: TRBJ1-1; v_call: TRBV5-1; clone_size: -; cdr3_aa: CASSLLGEANTEAFF; cdr3_nt: TGCGCCAGCAGCCTACTGGGGGAGGCGAACACTGAAGCTTTCTTT
d_call: -; j_call: TRBJ1-2; v_call: TRBV30; clone_size: -; cdr3_aa: CAWTREGARTNYGYTF; cdr3_nt: TGTGCCTGGACTAGGGAAGGGGCCCGAACTAACTATGGCTACACCTTC
d_call: TRBD2; j_call: TRBJ2-7; v_call: TRBV12-5; clone_size: few; cdr3_aa: CASAVSGNNYEQYF; cdr3_nt: TGTGCTAGTGCCGTTAGCGGGAACAACTACGAGCAGTACTTC
d_call: -; j_call: TRBJ1-1; v_call: TRBV5-1; clone_size: -; cdr3_aa: CASSTGTTSNTEAFF; cdr3_nt: TGCGCCAGCAGCACCGGGACAACTAGTAACACTGAAGCTTTCTTT
d_call: -; j_call: TRBJ1-1; v_call: TRBV19; clone_size: -; cdr3_aa: CASSIGPNTEAFF; cdr3_nt: TGTGCCAGTAGTATCGGTCCGAACACTGAAGCTTTCTTT
d_call: TRBD2; j_call: TRBJ2-1; v_call: TRBV11-1; clone_size: -; cdr3_aa: CASSPDKTGGINEQFF; cdr3_nt: TGTGCCAGCAGCCCAGACAAAACGGGAGGGATTAATGAGCAGTTCTTC
d_call: TRBD1; j_call: TRBJ1-1; v_call: TRBV27; clone_size: -; cdr3_aa: CASSYRGQGSEAFF; cdr3_nt: TGTGCCAGCAGTTACCGGGGACAGGGATCTGAAGCTTTCTTT
d_call: -; j_call: TRBJ1-3; v_call: TRBV25-1; clone_size: -; cdr3_aa: CASKGWGNTIYF; cdr3_nt: TGTGCCAGCAAGGGGTGGGGAAACACCATATATTTT
d_call: TRBD2; j_call: TRBJ2-7; v_call: TRBV11-2; clone_size: -; cdr3_aa: CASSLGTSGTYEQYF; cdr3_nt: TGTGCCAGCAGCCTTGGGACTAGCGGGACCTACGAGCAGTACTTC
d_call: -; j_call: TRBJ2-4; v_call: TRBV5-5; clone_size: -; cdr3_aa: CASAVALFKNIQYF; cdr3_nt: TGTGCCAGCGCAGTCGCGCTTTTCAAAAACATTCAGTACTTC
d_call: TRBD2; j_call: TRBJ2-5; v_call: TRBV11-2; clone_size: -; cdr3_aa: CASSSGTSGRAQETQYF; cdr3_nt: TGTGCCAGCAGCTCCGGGACTAGCGGGCGCGCCCAAGAGACCCAGTACTTC
d_call: -; j_call: TRBJ1-2; v_call: TRBV16; clone_size: -; cdr3_aa: CASSADGAGAGINYGYTF; cdr3_nt: TGTGCCAGCAGCGCGGACGGGGCGGGGGCTGGGATTAACTATGGCTACACCTTC
d_call: TRBD2; j_call: TRBJ2-7; v_call: TRBV11-3; clone_size: -; cdr3_aa: CASAGWVAGVWEQYF; cdr3_nt: TGTGCCAGCGCCGGGTGGGTAGCGGGAGTATGGGAGCAGTACTTC
d_call: -; j_call: TRBJ2-7; v_call: TRBV5-6; clone_size: once; cdr3_aa: CASSLYRYEQYF; cdr3_nt: TGTGCCAGCAGCTTATACAGGTACGAGCAGTACTTC